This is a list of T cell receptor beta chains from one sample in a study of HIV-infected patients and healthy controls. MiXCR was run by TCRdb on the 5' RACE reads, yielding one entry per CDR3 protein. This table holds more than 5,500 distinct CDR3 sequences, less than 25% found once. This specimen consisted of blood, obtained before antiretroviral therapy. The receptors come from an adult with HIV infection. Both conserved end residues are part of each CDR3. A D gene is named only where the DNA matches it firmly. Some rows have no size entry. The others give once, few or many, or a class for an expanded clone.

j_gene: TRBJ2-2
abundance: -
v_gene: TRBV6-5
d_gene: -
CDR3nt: TGTGCCAGCAGTTACGTGTCAGGGGCCGGGGAGCTGTTTTTT
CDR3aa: CASSYVSGAGELFF

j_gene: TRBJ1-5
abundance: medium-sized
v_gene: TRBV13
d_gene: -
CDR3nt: TGTGCCAGCAGCTTAGAGACACTTAGGGGTAGCAATCAGCCCCAGCATTTT
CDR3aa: CASSLETLRGSNQPQHF

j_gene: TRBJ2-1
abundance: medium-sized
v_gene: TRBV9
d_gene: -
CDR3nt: TGTGCCAGCAGCCAGGGACACAATGAGCAGTTCTTC
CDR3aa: CASSQGHNEQFF

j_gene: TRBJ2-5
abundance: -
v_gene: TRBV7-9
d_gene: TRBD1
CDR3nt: TGTGCCAGCAGCTCGACAGGGCAAGAGACCCAGTACTTC
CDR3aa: CASSSTGQETQYF

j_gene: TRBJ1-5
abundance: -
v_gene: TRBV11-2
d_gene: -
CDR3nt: -
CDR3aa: CASSLDRDEVGAGNQPKHF

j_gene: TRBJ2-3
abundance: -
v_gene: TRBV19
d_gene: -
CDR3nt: TGTGCCAGTAGTTCCCACGGGAGCACAGATACGCAGTATTTT
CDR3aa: CASSSHGSTDTQYF

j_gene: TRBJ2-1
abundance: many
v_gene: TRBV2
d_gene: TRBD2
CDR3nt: TGTGCCAGCAGTCCCCGTGGAAGCGGGGGGAGGGATGAGCAGTTCTTC
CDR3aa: CASSPRGSGGRDEQFF

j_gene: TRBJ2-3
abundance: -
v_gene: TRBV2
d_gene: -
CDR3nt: TGTGCCATCAGTAAGTCCCGGGACCTTCCTGGCACAGATACGCAGTATTTT
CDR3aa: CAISKSRDLPGTDTQYF

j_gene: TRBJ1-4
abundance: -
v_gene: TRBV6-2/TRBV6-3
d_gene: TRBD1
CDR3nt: TGTGCCAGCAGACCGAACAGGGGGGCTCGAGAAAAACTGTTTTTT
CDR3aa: CASRPNRGAREKLFF

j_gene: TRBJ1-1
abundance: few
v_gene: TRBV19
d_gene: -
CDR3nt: TGTGCCAGTAGTATAGATAGCCCGAACACTGAAGCTTTCTTT
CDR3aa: CASSIDSPNTEAFF

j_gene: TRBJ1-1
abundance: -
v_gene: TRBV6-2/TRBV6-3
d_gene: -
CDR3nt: TGTGCCAGCAGTTACTCCGATCGGACAGTCGACACTGAAGCTTTCTTT
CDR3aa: CASSYSDRTVDTEAFF

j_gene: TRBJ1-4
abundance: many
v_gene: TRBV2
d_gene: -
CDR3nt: TGTGCCAGCAGTGAAAGGAACACAGAAACTGAAAAACTGTTTTTT
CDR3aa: CASSERNTETEKLFF

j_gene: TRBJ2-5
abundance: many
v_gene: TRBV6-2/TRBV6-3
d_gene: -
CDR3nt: TGTGCCAGCAGCAAGGGGCAAGAGACCCAGTACTTC
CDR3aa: CASSKGQETQYF

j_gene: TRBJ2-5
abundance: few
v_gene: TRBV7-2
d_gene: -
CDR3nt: TGTGCCAGCAGTCGCGAAGAAGAGACCCAGTACTTC
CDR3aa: CASSREEETQYF

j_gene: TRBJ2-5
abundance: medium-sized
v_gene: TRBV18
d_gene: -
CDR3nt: TGTGCCAGCTCACCACAGTCAGAGACCCAGTACTTC
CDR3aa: CASSPQSETQYF

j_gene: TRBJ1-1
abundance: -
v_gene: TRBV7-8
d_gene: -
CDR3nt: TGTGCCAGCAGCCCAGGTCTGAACACTGAAGCTTTCTTT
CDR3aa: CASSPGLNTEAFF

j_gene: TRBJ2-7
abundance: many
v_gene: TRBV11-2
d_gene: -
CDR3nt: TGTGCCAGCAGCTTAGCGGGGGACAAGTCCTACGAGCAGTACTTC
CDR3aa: CASSLAGDKSYEQYF

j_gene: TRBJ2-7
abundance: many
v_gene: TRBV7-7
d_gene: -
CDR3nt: TGTGCTAGCAGGCAGTGGAGGGCCCTAACCTACGAGCAGTACTTC
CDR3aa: CASRQWRALTYEQYF

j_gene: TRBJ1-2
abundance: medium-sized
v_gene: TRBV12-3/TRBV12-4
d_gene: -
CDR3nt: TGTGCCAGCAGGCTACAGGGCGGTGACTATGGCTACACCTTC
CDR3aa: CASRLQGGDYGYTF

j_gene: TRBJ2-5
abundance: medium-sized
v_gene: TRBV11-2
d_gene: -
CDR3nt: TGTGCCAGCAGCTTAGGTTGGGGGGTAGAGACCCAGTACTTC
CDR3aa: CASSLGWGVETQYF

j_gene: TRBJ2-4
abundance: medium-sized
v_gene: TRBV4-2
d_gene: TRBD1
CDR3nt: TGTGCCAGCAGCCAAGGAGGACAGGTCTCTGGCAAAAACATTCAGTACTTC
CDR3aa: CASSQGGQVSGKNIQYF

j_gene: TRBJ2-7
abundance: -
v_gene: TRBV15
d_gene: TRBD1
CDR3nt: TGTGCCACCAGCAGGACGCTGGGACAGGGATATGGAAACTTC
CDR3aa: CATSRTLGQGYGNF

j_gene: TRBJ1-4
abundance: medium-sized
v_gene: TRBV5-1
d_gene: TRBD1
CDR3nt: TGCGCCAGCAGCTTGGCCGGTTGGACAGGGGATGAAAAACTGTTTTTT
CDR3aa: CASSLAGWTGDEKLFF

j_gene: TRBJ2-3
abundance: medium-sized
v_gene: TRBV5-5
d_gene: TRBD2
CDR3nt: TGTGCCAGCAGCGACGGGACTAGCGTTTGGTCTAGCACAGATACGCAGTATTTT
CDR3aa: CASSDGTSVWSSTDTQYF